Here is one T cell receptor beta chain with its context. Its specificity is not known. Trimming shortened V by 2 bases and J by 0 bases, and 17 bases separated the two germline ends. CDR1 SGHRS and CDR2 YFSETQ come from the germline V gene. This CDR3 is built from 17 residues. The record originates from a study of blood T cells in healthy people across ages. Study observations and caveats: Diversity of TCR beta correlated strongly with naive T cell percentage.

Alongside a J-beta primer mix, a sample-barcoded 5' primer served in a second PCR lasting roughly 7 to 11 cycles. Every cDNA molecule carried a tag from a template-switch adaptor bearing 12 random nucleotides. TCRdb called the 5' RACE reads again in MiXCR, with one record for every CDR3 protein. The sample comprises 1.6 million or so distinct CDR3 sequences, about 31% of which are singletons, and around 11% rests with the top ten. The clonotype was recovered from a woman aged 30 to 39 in good health. The chain joins TRBV5-1 to TRBJ2-5; D may be TRBD1 (5 bases). Sequencing was done on a sample of blood. The CDR3 here is CASSLGGARWNQETQYF. In DNA, the CDR3 is TGCGCCAGCAGCTTAGGTGGGGCGCGTTGGAACCAAGAGACCCAGTACTTC.